This TCR beta chain was obtained from a study of early T cells in non-severe SARS-CoV-2 infection (dated by TCRdb to the early 2020s). At the level of the whole study: Because TCR sequencing relied on bulk RNA taken from unsorted whole blood, pairing of alpha and beta chains was not possible. Broader findings and caveats from the paper: VDJdb matching was skewed toward anti-spike CD8 responses and likely underestimated virus-specific expansions by missing private and CD4 specificities.

Regarding this clonotype: It lacks a known antigen. Base qualities are not provided; no much larger clone lies one nucleotide away.

The library was obtained by 5' RACE. The listed sequencing device is NextSeq 500. The TCR library protocol attached unique molecular identifiers to individual cDNA molecules to correct for sequencing error and PCR bias. Both TCR alpha and beta chains were sequenced, and tight co-correlation was observed between alpha and beta sequence abundances in each sample. The original pipeline was this. Decombinator V4 was used to annotate TCR sequences for V gene, J gene and CDR3. TCRs were defined as expanded if a significant change between any two time points was detected under a Poisson model with p below 0.0001. TCR abundances were normalised to the total number of TCRs sequenced per sample and were expressed as counts per million. MAIT TCRs were defined by TRAV1-2 paired with TRAJ12, TRAJ20 or TRAJ33, and iNKT TCRs by TRAV10 paired with TRAJ18. VDJdb, accessed on 1 November 2021, was searched for TCRs annotated for CMV, EBV and SARS-CoV-2, and TCRs annotated for more than one antigen were excluded. TCRdb itself trimmed the public reads at Q25 with fastp, ran MiXCR and retained productive beta chains. Rows are combined by CDR3 protein, so each entry shows the most common genes and DNA. The V and J calls follow TCRdb's processing rather than the paper's. The sample records some 58,000 distinct CDR3 sequences, around 13% of which are singletons. The ten largest clones add up to more than 3.5% of the sample.

A case-control design nested within a healthcare worker cohort in London, UK, was used, with weekly nasopharyngeal swab PCR tests and blood sampling performed. Healthcare workers were enrolled in the week of the UK lockdown, from 23 to 31 March 2020, and were followed every week for up to about 16 weeks. Sequences SGHAT (CDR1) and FQNNGV (CDR2) are obtained from the germline V gene. The CDR3 numbers 13 residues from cysteine through phenylalanine. Just CDR3 DNA is preserved here, 39 bases in frame from base 1. Trimming removed 1 base from V and 4 bases from J, leaving 7 bases between the germline ends.

This sequence originates from an adult who was a healthcare worker with PCR-confirmed SARS-CoV-2 infection or an uninfected control (not recorded which). The V and J genes are TRBV11-2 and TRBJ1-2, with the D gene uncertain. Sequencing was done on a sample of whole blood. This receptor carries the CDR3 CASSLGAAYGYTF. The nucleotide sequence reads TGTGCCAGCAGCTTAGGAGCCGCCTATGGCTACACCTTC.